The rows below give T cell receptor beta chains drawn from one sample of a study of T-cell memory formation after mild COVID-19. TCRdb recomputed calls from the 5' RACE reads with MiXCR, one row per CDR3 protein. Of about 470,000 distinct CDR3 sequences in the sample, about 20% were seen once. The sequenced material came from PBMCs or a T cell subset sorted from them (not recorded which). Every receptor here comes from an adult woman who had mild COVID-19 (a few samples of this study predate the infection). Cell type and time point are not known. Each CDR3 is given with its conserved first and last residue. The order of the fields is CDR3 protein, CDR3 DNA, clone size, J gene, V gene, D gene. The D gene is left open where the match is weak. Clone size appears in some rows only: once, few, many, or a class for an expanded clone.

CSVDSGGRGYTF,TGCAGCGTTGATTCAGGGGGCCGTGGCTACACCTTC,NA,TRBJ1-2,TRBV29-1,TRBD1
CASSVDRGGQETQYF,TGTGCCAGCAGCGTAGATCGGGGGGGCCAAGAGACCCAGTACTTC,NA,TRBJ2-5,TRBV9,TRBD2
CASSAEYAYEQYF,TGTGCCAGCAGTGCAGAGTACGCCTACGAGCAGTACTTC,few,TRBJ2-7,TRBV6-1,NA
CASTRLGQGNTEAFF,TGTGCCAGCACCAGACTGGGACAGGGGAACACTGAAGCTTTCTTT,few,TRBJ1-1,TRBV9,TRBD1
CAIRGDRDSIRGTQYF,TGTGCCATCAGAGGGGACAGGGACTCCATCCGCGGTACGCAGTATTTT,many,TRBJ2-3,TRBV10-3,TRBD1
CASSHPWQGAFTGELFF,TGCGCCAGCAGCCATCCGTGGCAGGGGGCCTTCACCGGGGAGCTGTTTTTT,few,TRBJ2-2,TRBV4-1,TRBD1
CASSTDFMIWGANVLTF,TGTGCCAGCAGCACCGACTTCATGATCTGGGGGGCCAACGTCCTGACTTTC,many,TRBJ2-6,TRBV28,NA
CASSLVQGNPHEQYF,TGCGCCAGCAGCTTGGTTCAGGGTAACCCCCACGAGCAGTACTTC,few,TRBJ2-7,TRBV5-1,NA
CASSLSAVVGAGTGELFF,TGTGCCAGCAGCTTAAGTGCGGTGGTAGGGGCGGGCACCGGGGAGCTGTTTTTT,once,TRBJ2-2,TRBV7-8,NA
CASSRRGERLDTQYF,TGTGCCAGCAGTCGACGCGGAGAACGGCTGGATACGCAGTATTTT,few,TRBJ2-3,TRBV7-2,NA
CASSYLMTGNYGYTF,TGTGCCAGCAGTTACCTCATGACAGGGAACTATGGCTACACCTTC,NA,TRBJ1-2,TRBV6-5,TRBD1
CATSDRSGRRDNEQFF,TGTGCCACCAGTGACCGAAGCGGGAGAAGGGACAATGAGCAGTTCTTC,NA,TRBJ2-1,TRBV24-1,TRBD2
CSAIYWGVRNEQFF,TGCAGTGCTATTTATTGGGGGGTGAGGAATGAGCAGTTCTTC,few,TRBJ2-1,TRBV20-1,NA
CASRPPTGGLYGGYTF,TGTGCCAGCAGGCCGCCGACAGGGGGCTTGTATGGTGGCTACACCTTC,few,TRBJ1-2,TRBV27,TRBD1
CASSPDSGLRGYTF,TGTGCCAGCTCACCCGATTCAGGGTTACGTGGCTACACCTTC,NA,TRBJ1-2,TRBV18,NA
CSARPAGQETQYF,TGCAGTGCTAGACCAGCGGGCCAAGAGACCCAGTACTTC,few,TRBJ2-5,TRBV20-1,NA
CATSDFLGSGSYEQFF,TGTGCCACCAGTGATTTTTTGGGGAGTGGTAGCTATGAGCAGTTCTTC,many,TRBJ2-1,TRBV24-1,NA
CASSQARGNSPLHF,TGCGCCAGCAGCCAAGCCAGGGGTAATTCACCCCTCCACTTT,NA,TRBJ1-6,TRBV4-3,NA
CSASTGVGYGYTF,TGCAGCGCCTCGACAGGGGTAGGCTATGGCTACACCTTC,NA,TRBJ1-2,TRBV29-1,TRBD1
CAWGSRGGKLFF,TGTGCCTGGGGCTCTCGGGGGGGAAAACTGTTTTTT,NA,TRBJ1-4,TRBV30,NA
CASSPNHYYGYTF,TGTGCCAGCAGTCCGAACCATTACTATGGCTACACCTTC,NA,TRBJ1-2,TRBV6-5,NA
CASSFADRGPEAFF,TGCGCCAGCAGCTTCGCGGACAGGGGTCCTGAAGCTTTCTTT,many,TRBJ1-1,TRBV5-1,TRBD1
CASRSGTGEEKLFF,TGCGCCAGCAGATCCGGGACAGGGGAAGAAAAACTGTTTTTT,few,TRBJ1-4,TRBV5-1,TRBD1
CASSLGGTTDTQYF,TGTGCCAGCAGCTTAGGGGGGACGACAGATACGCAGTATTTT,many,TRBJ2-3,TRBV7-2,NA
CASSPGGGAGNTIYF,TGTGCCAGCAGTCCAGGGGGGGGTGCTGGAAACACCATATATTTT,NA,TRBJ1-3,TRBV12-3/TRBV12-4,TRBD1
CASSEMRVGYGYTF,TGCGCCAGCAGTGAGATGAGGGTGGGGTATGGCTACACCTTC,NA,TRBJ1-2,TRBV10-2,NA
CASSIVLAKNIQYF,TGTGCCAGTAGTATAGTTCTGGCCAAAAACATTCAGTACTTC,few,TRBJ2-4,TRBV19,NA
CASSSDRYYGYTF,TGCGCCAGCAGCTCGGACAGATACTATGGCTACACCTTC,many,TRBJ1-2,TRBV5-1,NA
CAWRNLDRGLFF,TGTGCCTGGAGAAACCTGGACAGGGGGCTGTTTTTT,few,TRBJ2-2,TRBV30,TRBD1
CSVVSTGGGADTQYF,TGCAGCGTTGTGTCGACAGGGGGTGGTGCAGATACGCAGTATTTT,many,TRBJ2-3,TRBV29-1,TRBD1
CASSYAPGTSGRSSYEQYF,TGTGCCAGCAGTTACGCGCCCGGGACTAGCGGGAGGAGTTCCTACGAGCAGTACTTC,few,TRBJ2-7,TRBV6-6,TRBD2
CASSSPGQGLYF,TGTGCCAGCAGCTCCCCGGGACAGGGGCTCTACTTC,few,TRBJ2-5,TRBV7-6,TRBD1
CASSRAGGRVGELFF,TGTGCCAGCAGCCGAGCGGGGGGGCGAGTCGGGGAGCTGTTTTTT,few,TRBJ2-2,TRBV6-4,TRBD2
CASGKVIYEQYF,TGTGCCAGCGGAAAGGTTATATACGAGCAGTACTTC,NA,TRBJ2-7,TRBV6-6,NA